What follows describes a single T cell receptor beta chain. Its antigen is unknown. This table comes from immunoSEQ multiplex PCR, and its TCRdb copy is limited to in-frame clones, with some not included. The sample consists of hundreds of thousands of clones, around 78% of them appearing once. These data belong to a study of shared clonotypes between healthy human individuals. Study-level background: For every donor, three CD4 naive, three CD4 memory, two CD8 naive and one CD8 memory plates were used. Study results and limitations: Apart from blood, nothing was sampled; tissue repertoires likely differ. Of the naive CD4 clonotypes, around 4.8% were shared across several donors.

Germline lookup yields CDR1 SGHNT and CDR2 YYREEE (reference sequence). This CDR3 is built from 14 residues. V was cut by 0 bases and J by 0 bases, with 6 bases left in between. Everyone who donated was a Caucasian adult who lived in Nashville, Tennessee. Sequenced sample: memory CD4+ T cells sorted from blood. Subset specified: CD45RA-negative fraction. The chain joins TRBV5-4 to TRBJ1-1, with D hard to call. This TCR was recovered from a woman under 40 in good health. The CDR3 DNA reads as TGTGCCAGCAGCTTGGGGAGAGTGAACACTGAAGCTTTCTTT. Translation gives CASSLGRVNTEAFF.